This T cell receptor beta chain was captured by sequencing in a study of blood T cell repertoires in COVID-19. Sequencing used immunoSEQ multiplex PCR; TCRdb keeps in-frame clones, though not all of them. The data show tens of thousands of clones, roughly 90% seen once. V gave up 2 bases and J gave up 7 bases, with 15 bases separating them. This CDR3 has 15 amino acids. Germline V lookup: CDR1 MNHEY, CDR2 SVGEGT. There are a few counts of this clone. V and J are TRBV6-2 or TRBV6-3 and TRBJ2-1; tentatively, D is TRBD1 (5 bases). The sequenced sample was peripheral blood. The TCR was taken from a human donor in a cohort sampled during active COVID-19. In DNA form, the CDR3 reads TGTGCCAGCAGTTACAGGGGCCGGGTGCCGAATGAGCAGTTCTTC. Residues: CASSYRGRVPNEQFF.